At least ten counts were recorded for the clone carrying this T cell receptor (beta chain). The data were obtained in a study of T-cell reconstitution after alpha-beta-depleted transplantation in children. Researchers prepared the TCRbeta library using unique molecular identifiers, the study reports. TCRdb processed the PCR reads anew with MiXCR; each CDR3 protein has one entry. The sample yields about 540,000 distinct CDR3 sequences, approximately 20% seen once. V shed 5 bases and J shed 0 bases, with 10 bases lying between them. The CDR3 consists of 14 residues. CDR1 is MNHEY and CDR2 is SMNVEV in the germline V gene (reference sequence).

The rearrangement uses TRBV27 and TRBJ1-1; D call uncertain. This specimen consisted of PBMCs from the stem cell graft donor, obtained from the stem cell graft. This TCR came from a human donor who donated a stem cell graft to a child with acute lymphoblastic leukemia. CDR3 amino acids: CASSTGLMNTEAFF. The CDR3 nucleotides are TGTGCCAGCAGTACGGGCTTAATGAACACTGAAGCTTTCTTT.